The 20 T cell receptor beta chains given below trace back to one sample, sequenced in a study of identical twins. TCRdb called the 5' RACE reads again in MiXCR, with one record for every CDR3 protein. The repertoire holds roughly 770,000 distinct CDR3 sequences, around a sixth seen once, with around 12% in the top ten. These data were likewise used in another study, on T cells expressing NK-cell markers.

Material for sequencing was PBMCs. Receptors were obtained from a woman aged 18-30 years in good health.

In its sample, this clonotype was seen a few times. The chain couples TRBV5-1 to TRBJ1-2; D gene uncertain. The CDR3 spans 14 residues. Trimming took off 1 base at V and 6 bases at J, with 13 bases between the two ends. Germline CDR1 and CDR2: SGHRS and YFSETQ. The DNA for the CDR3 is TGCGCCAGCAGCTTGCAACCAGGTGAAAATGGCTACACCTTC. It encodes CASSLQPGENGYTF. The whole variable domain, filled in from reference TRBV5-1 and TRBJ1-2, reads KAGVTQTPRYLIKTRGQQVTLSCSPISGHRSVSWYQQTPGQGLQFLFEYFSETQRNKGNFPGRFSGRQFSNSRSEMNVSTLELGDSALYLCASSLQPGENGYTFGSGTRLTVV.

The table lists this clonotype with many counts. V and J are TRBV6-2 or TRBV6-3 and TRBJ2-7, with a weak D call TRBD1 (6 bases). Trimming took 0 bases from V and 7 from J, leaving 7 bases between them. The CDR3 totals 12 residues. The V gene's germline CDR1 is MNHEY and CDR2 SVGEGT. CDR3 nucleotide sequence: TGTGCCAGCAGTTACTCGCAGGGGGAGCAGTACTTC. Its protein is CASSYSQGEQYF.

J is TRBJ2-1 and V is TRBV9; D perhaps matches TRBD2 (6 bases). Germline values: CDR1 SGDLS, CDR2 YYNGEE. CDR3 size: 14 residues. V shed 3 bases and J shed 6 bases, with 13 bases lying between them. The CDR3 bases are TGTGCCAGCAGCGCGCCGGGACTGGCCAATGAGCAGTTCTTC. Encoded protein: CASSAPGLANEQFF.

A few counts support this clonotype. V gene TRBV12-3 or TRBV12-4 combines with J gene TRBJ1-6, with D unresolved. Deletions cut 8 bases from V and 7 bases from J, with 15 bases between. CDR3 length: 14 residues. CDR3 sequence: CASVAGGRNSPLHF. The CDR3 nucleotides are TGTGCCAGCGTGGCTGGCGGACGGAATTCACCCCTCCACTTT.

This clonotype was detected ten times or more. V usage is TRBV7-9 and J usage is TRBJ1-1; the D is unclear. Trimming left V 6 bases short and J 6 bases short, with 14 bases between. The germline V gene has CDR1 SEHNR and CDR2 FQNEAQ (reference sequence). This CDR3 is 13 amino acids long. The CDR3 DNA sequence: TGTGCCAGCAGTTTGGTCCGTACAGCTGAAGCTTTCTTT. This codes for CASSLVRTAEAFF.

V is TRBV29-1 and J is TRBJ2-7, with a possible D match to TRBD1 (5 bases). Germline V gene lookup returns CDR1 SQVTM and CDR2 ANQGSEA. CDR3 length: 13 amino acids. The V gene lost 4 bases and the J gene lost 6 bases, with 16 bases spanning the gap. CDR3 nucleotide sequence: TGCAGCGTTGCACAGGTCGGGCTTAGCGAGCAGTACTTC. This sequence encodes CSVAQVGLSEQYF.

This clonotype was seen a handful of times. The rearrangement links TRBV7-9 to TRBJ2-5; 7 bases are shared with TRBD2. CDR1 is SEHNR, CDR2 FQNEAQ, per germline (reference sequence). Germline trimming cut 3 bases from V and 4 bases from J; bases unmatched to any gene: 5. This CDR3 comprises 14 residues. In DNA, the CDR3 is TGTGCCAGCAGCTTCGACTGGGGGGGAGAGACCCAGTACTTC. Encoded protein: CASSFDWGGETQYF.

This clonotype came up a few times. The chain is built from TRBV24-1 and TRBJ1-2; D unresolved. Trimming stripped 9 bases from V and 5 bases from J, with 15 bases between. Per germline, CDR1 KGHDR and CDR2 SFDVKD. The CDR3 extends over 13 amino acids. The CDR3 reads CATSRAFGYGYTF. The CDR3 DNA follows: TGTGCCACCTCGAGAGCCTTTGGGTATGGCTACACCTTC.

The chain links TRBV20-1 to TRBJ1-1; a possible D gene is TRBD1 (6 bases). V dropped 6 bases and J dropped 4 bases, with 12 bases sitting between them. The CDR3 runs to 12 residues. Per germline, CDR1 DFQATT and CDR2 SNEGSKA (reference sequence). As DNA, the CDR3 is TGCAGTGCAAGGTTAGGGGGCACTGAAGCTTTCTTT. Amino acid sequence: CSARLGGTEAFF.

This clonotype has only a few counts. This CDR3 is CASSLTGGAGANVLTF. As DNA, the CDR3 is TGTGCCAGCAGCCTCACGGGGGGTGCTGGGGCCAACGTCCTGACTTTC. The chain has TRBV7-2 and TRBJ2-6; 7 bases map to TRBD2. The germline CDR1 and CDR2 sequences are SGHTA and FQGNSA. The CDR3 loop spans 16 amino acids. With 5 bases clipped from V and 2 bases from J, the junction kept 6 bases outside the gene matches.

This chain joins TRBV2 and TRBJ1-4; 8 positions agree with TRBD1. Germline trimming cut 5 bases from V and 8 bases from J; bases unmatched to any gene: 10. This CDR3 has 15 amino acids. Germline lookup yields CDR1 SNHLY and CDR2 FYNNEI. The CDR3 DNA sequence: TGTGCCAGCAGTTCCCTGACAGGGGCGGGAGAAAAACTGTTTTTT. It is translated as CASSSLTGAGEKLFF.

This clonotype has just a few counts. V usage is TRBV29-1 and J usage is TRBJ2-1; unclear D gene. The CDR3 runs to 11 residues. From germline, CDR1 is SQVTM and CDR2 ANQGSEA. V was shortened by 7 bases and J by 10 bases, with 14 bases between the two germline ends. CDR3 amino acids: CSGGRVGEQFF. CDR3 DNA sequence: TGCAGCGGGGGTAGGGTTGGGGAGCAGTTCTTC.

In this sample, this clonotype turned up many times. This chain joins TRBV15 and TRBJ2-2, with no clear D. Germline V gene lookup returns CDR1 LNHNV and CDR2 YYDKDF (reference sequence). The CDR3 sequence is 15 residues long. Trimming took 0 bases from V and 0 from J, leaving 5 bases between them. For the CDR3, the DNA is TGTGCCACCAGCAGAGATCATTCGAACACCGGGGAGCTGTTTTTT. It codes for CATSRDHSNTGELFF.

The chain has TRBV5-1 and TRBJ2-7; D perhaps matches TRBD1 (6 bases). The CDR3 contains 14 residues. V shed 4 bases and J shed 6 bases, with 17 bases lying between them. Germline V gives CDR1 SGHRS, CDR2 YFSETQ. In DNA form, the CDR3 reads TGCGCCAGCAGCGGGGGACAAATCCCTCGCGAGCAGTACTTC. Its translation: CASSGGQIPREQYF.

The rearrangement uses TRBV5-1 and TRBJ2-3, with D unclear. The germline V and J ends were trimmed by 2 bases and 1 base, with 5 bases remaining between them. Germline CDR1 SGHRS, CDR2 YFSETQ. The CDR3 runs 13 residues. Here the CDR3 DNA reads TGCGCCAGCAGCTTTTGGGGCACAGATACGCAGTATTTT. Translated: CASSFWGTDTQYF.

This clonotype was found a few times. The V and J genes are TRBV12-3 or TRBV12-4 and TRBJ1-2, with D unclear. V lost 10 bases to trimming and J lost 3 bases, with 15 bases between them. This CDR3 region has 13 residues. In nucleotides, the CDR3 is TGTGCCACCCAGTTTCTGGGCTACTATGGCTACACCTTC. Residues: CATQFLGYYGYTF.

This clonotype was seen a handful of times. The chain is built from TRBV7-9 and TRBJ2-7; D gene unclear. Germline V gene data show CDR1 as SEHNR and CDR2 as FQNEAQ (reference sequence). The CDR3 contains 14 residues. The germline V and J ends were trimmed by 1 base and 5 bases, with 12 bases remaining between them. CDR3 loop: CASSLGGVGHEQYF. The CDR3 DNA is TGTGCCAGCAGCTTAGGTGGTGTAGGGCACGAGCAGTACTTC.

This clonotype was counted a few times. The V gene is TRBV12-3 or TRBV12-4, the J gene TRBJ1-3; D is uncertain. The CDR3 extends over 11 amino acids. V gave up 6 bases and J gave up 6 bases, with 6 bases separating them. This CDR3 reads CASSQTNTIYF. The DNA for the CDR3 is TGTGCCAGCAGCCAAACAAACACCATATATTTT.

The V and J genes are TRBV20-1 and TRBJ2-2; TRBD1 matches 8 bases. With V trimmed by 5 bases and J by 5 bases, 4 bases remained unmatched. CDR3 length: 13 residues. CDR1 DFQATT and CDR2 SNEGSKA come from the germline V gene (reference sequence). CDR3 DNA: TGCAGTGCTCTGACAGGGGTTACCGGGGAGCTGTTTTTT. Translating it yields CSALTGVTGELFF.

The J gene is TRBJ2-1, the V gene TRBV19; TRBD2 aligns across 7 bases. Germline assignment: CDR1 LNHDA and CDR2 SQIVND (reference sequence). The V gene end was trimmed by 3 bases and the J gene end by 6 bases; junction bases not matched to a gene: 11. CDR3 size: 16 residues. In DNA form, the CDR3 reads TGTGCCAGTAGTATGTCTTCGACTAGCTGGGGCAATGAGCAGTTCTTC. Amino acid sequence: CASSMSSTSWGNEQFF.